The sequence of this TCR beta chain was determined in a study of technical replicates of blood from several donors. Only in-frame clones appear in the TCRdb table, and some are missing; sequencing was by immunoSEQ multiplex PCR. This table holds around 79,000 clones, 90% to 95% found once. This TCR came from a human donor in good health. The specimen was T cells isolated from PBMCs.

CDR3 region: CASGSVPYEQYF. CDR3 sequence (DNA): TGTGCTAGTGGTAGCGTACCTTACGAGCAGTACTTC. V gene TRBV12-5 combines with J gene TRBJ2-7; unclear D gene. This CDR3 has 12 residues. The ends were cut back, 5 bases at V and 4 bases at J, with 9 bases in the middle. Germline V gives CDR1 LGHNT, CDR2 FRNRAP.